These 9 T cell receptor beta chains share one sample of origin, sequenced in a study of long-term antiretroviral therapy in people with HIV. The run of the v3.0 immunoSEQ assay was at survey level. TCRdb keeps only in-frame clones here, not all; method: immunoSEQ multiplex PCR. The table shows some 15,000 clones, with 70% to 85% occurring only once. The specimen comprised unsorted PBMCs, sampled 1.8 years before starting antiretroviral therapy. These receptors were taken from a woman between 40 and 50 years old with HIV.

J is TRBJ2-1 and V is TRBV4-1; D might be TRBD1 (6 bases). The ends were cut back, 2 bases at V and 6 bases at J, with 11 bases in the middle. Germline V lookup: CDR1 MGHRA, CDR2 YSYEKL. This CDR3 has 14 residues. CDR3 protein: CASSQQTGGNEQFF. CDR3 sequence (DNA): TGCGCCAGCAGCCAACAGACAGGTGGCAATGAGCAGTTCTTC.

The CDR3 protein is CATSGWREGRYEQYF. The CDR3 bases are TGTGCCACCAGCGGATGGAGGGAGGGCCGCTATGAGCAGTACTTC. This chain links TRBV15 with TRBJ2-7, with 7 positions matching TRBD2. The CDR3 contains 15 residues. V lost 5 bases to trimming and J lost 7 bases; unmatched junction nucleotides: 14. CDR1 and CDR2 from the germline V gene are LNHNV and YYDKDF (reference sequence).

This chain uses TRBV6-5 with TRBJ2-3, with 7 bases lining up with TRBD2. This CDR3 spans 15 amino acids. The J segment lost 0 bases and the V segment lost 2 bases, leaving 2 bases of the junction unmatched. CDR1 is MNHEY, CDR2 SVGAGI, per germline. DNA of the CDR3: TGTGCCAGCAGTTACCTAGCGGAAAGCACAGATACGCAGTATTTT. Translation: CASSYLAESTDTQYF.

This clone was seen a single time. The chain couples TRBV7-9 to TRBJ2-7; 8 bases match TRBD2. The CDR3 runs to 17 residues. Germline values: CDR1 SEHNR, CDR2 FQNEAQ (reference sequence). V dropped 1 base and J dropped 11; count of bases not matched to a gene: 19. The CDR3 loop is CASSLGGGVAGYEAEYF. Here the CDR3 DNA reads TGTGCCAGCAGCTTAGGCGGAGGGGTAGCGGGATACGAAGCGGAGTACTTC.

V is TRBV2 and J is TRBJ1-4; 10 bases line up with TRBD1. Germline trimming cut 7 bases from V and 8 bases from J; bases unmatched to any gene: 4. This CDR3 comprises 13 residues. Germline V gene lookup returns CDR1 SNHLY and CDR2 FYNNEI. CDR3 sequence (DNA): TGTGCCAGCAAGGGACAGGGGTTGGAAAAACTGTTTTTT. Its translation is CASKGQGLEKLFF.

This chain connects TRBV5-1 to TRBJ2-7; 9 bases line up with TRBD1. Germline V gene sequence: CDR1 SGHRS, CDR2 YFSETQ. V trimming: 4 bases; J trimming: 3 bases; junction bases outside the gene matches: 8. CDR3 size: 15 residues. The chain's CDR3 is CASSEAGQGIYEQYF. CDR3 DNA: TGCGCCAGCAGCGAAGCGGGACAGGGAATCTACGAGCAGTACTTC. The entire variable domain, with the rest obtained from reference TRBV5-1 and TRBJ2-7, is as follows: KAGVTQTPRYLIKTRGQQVTLSCSPISGHRSVSWYQQTPGQGLQFLFEYFSETQRNKGNFPGRFSGRQFSNSRSEMNVSTLELGDSALYLCASSEAGQGIYEQYFGPGTRLTVT.

Here the CDR3 DNA reads TGCGCCAGCAGCTTGGAGTGGACATCAACTAATGAAAAACTGTTTTTT. It specifies CASSLEWTSTNEKLFF. The V and J genes are TRBV5-1 and TRBJ1-4; TRBD1 is a possible D gene (5 bases). Germline CDR1 is SGHRS and CDR2 is YFSETQ. The length of the CDR3 is 16 residues. Trimming took off 0 bases at V and 0 bases at J, with 9 bases between the two ends.

The chain has TRBV7-8 and TRBJ2-5, with TRBD1 identical over 7 bases. V was pared by 5 bases and J by 1 base, with 7 bases of the junction left unmatched. This CDR3 has 15 residues. Germline V lookup: CDR1 SGHVS, CDR2 FQNEAQ. DNA for the CDR3: TGTGCCAGCAGCCCCGGGACAGTGTTCCAAGAGACCCAGTACTTC. Its translation: CASSPGTVFQETQYF.

The gene calls are TRBV7-9 and TRBJ2-5, with TRBD2 identical over 7 bases. This CDR3 is built from 13 residues. The V gene's germline CDR1 is SEHNR and CDR2 FQNEAQ (reference sequence). V lost 6 bases to trimming and J lost 3 bases; unmatched junction nucleotides: 4. CDR3 sequence (DNA): TGTGCCAGCAGGTCTAGCGGCGAAGAGACCCAGTACTTC. Translated, it gives CASRSSGEETQYF. Using reference TRBV7-9 and TRBJ2-5 for the parts outside the CDR3, the full variable domain is DTGVSQNPRHKITKRGQNVTFRCDPISEHNRLYWYRQTLGQGPEFLTYFQNEAQLEKSRLLSDRFSAERPKGSFSTLEIQRTEQGDSAMYLCASRSSGEETQYFGPGTRLLVL.